This T cell receptor (beta chain) was sequenced during a study of blood T cell repertoires in COVID-19 (TCRdb year 2020). Describing the broader study: Samples covering the acute and convalescent phases of COVID-19 were provided by collaborators in the United States, Italy and Spain. The material from the prospective study consisted of cDNA or gDNA derived from T cells, B-cell-depleted T cells, or PBMCs. Deeply sampled blood TCRbeta repertoires from subjects exposed to, actively infected with, or recovered from COVID-19 were included in the dataset. The repertoires were made available in a free public database intended to serve as a resource for research on the immune response to SARS-CoV-2. The samples were drawn from the first 160 participants of the ongoing ImmuneRACE study and from over a thousand subjects provided by 6 global collaborators. A de-identified subject ID, COVID-19 status, age in years and sex were almost always included in the sample metadata. Where available, HLA class I and class II types were obtained from metadata supplied by the sample provider rather than from assay-based typing.

What the study reported, not specific to this receptor: How much clinical and demographic metadata was included differed by source and by participant, and the metadata was provided uncurated.

Based on the germline V gene, the CDR1 and CDR2 sequences are KGHSH and LQKENI. V was cut back by 2 bases and J by 1 base, leaving a gap of 13 bases between them. CDR3 length: 16 amino acids, cysteine to phenylalanine. CDR3 DNA is the only sequence kept; it has 48 bases, read in frame from the first base. The collaborating institutions used their own protocols to collect whole blood in K2EDTA tubes. For TCRbeta analysis, collaborators shipped samples in one of three forms: frozen whole blood, isolated PBMCs, or DNA extracted from either of those sample types. In regard to this clone: Its antigen is not yet known. No base qualities exist here, and no much larger clone lies one base off it.

The immunoSEQ Assay, a bias-controlled multiplex PCR, was used to amplify TCRbeta CDR3 regions from genomic DNA. As for the authors' bioinformatics: Within the assay, amplification of reference gene primers was used to estimate how many nucleated cells each sample contained. Sequence reads were collapsed and filtered to measure the absolute abundance of every unique TCRbeta CDR3 rearrangement. For each sample, productive Simpson clonality was calculated as the square root of Simpson's diversity index across productive rearrangements. Not all clones reach the TCRdb copy of this immuneACCESS table, which keeps in-frame sequences only. Checked studies attribute under half of the gap to unresolved V genes and leave the rest unexplained. The DNA gave D and trimming, while V, J and clone size come from that table. Present in this sample are a few hundred thousand clones, roughly 90% of which were seen just once. The ten largest clones take up around 2% of the sample.

The chain links TRBV18 with TRBJ2-3, and possibly TRBD1, on 6 matching bases. The receptor was derived from a middle-aged man with acute or convalescent COVID-19. Sequencing used peripheral blood. The sequenced DNA is TGTGCCAGCTCACCAATTACAGGGCCCGGCACAGATACGCAGTATTTT. The encoded protein is CASSPITGPGTDTQYF.